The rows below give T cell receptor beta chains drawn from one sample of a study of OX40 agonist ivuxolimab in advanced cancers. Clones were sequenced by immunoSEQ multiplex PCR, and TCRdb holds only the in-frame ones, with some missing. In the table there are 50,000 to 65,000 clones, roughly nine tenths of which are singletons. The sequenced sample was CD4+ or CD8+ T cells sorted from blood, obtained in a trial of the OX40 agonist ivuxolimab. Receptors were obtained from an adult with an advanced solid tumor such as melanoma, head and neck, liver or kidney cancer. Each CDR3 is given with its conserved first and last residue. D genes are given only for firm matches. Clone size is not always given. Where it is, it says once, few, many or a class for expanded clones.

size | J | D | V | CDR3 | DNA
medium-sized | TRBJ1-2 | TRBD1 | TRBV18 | CASSPQQGLGNYGYTF | TGTGCCAGCTCCCCCCAACAGGGGCTGGGTAACTATGGCTACACCTTC
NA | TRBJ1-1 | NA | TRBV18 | CASSGTVDTEAFF | TGTGCCAGCTCAGGGACCGTTGACACTGAAGCTTTCTTT
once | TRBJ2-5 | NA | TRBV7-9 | CASSLALGTGTQYF | NA
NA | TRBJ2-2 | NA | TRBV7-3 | CASSSGWGSANTGELFF | TGTGCCAGCAGCTCCGGGTGGGGCAGCGCGAACACCGGGGAGCTGTTTTTT
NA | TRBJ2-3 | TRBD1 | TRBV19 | CASSIPSGTGRDTQYF | TGTGCCAGTAGTATCCCGAGCGGGACAGGGAGAGATACGCAGTATTTT
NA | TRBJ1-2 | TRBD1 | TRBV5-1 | CASSSNFGQGGDGYTF | TGCGCCAGCAGCTCCAACTTCGGACAGGGAGGAGATGGCTACACCTTC
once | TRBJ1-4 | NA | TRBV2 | CASGELGKLFF | TGTGCCAGCGGGGAACTTGGAAAACTGTTTTTT
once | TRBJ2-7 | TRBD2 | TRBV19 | CASSSSRTSLHEQYF | TGTGCCAGTAGTTCATCTCGGACTAGTCTGCACGAGCAGTACTTC
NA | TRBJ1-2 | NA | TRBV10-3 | CAISRIIGRYTF | TGTGCCATCAGTAGGATTATCGGCCGCTACACCTTC
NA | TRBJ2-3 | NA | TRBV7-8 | CASSLAGVTDTQYF | TGTGCCAGCAGCTTAGCTGGGGTCACAGATACGCAGTATTTT
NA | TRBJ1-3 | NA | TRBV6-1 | CASTGTSTGNTIYF | TGTGCCAGCACCGGGACATCGACTGGAAACACCATATATTTT
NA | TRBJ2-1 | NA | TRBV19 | CASAGGGNYNEQFF | TGTGCCAGTGCAGGGGGGGGGAACTACAATGAGCAGTTCTTC
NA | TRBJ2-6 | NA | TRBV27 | CASSFLGSGANVLTF | TGTGCCAGCAGTTTCCTCGGCTCTGGGGCCAACGTCCTGACTTTC
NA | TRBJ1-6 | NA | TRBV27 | CASRDIASGNSPLHF | TGTGCCAGCAGGGACATCGCATCCGGGAATTCACCCCTCCACTTT
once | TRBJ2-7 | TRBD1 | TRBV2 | CASSGQGDEQYF | TGTGCCAGCAGTGGACAGGGCGACGAGCAGTACTTC
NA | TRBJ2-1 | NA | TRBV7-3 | CASSTTFGGINEQFF | TGTGCCAGCAGCACGACCTTTGGAGGAATCAATGAGCAGTTCTTC
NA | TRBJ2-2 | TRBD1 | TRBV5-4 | CASSLGQGDTGELFF | TGTGCCAGCAGCTTGGGACAGGGTGACACCGGGGAGCTGTTTTTT
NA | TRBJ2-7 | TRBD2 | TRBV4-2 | CASSQDIAGSSYEQYF | TGTGCCAGCAGCCAAGATATAGCGGGGAGCTCCTACGAGCAGTACTTC
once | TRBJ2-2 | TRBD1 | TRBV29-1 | CSVEGGQGAGGELFF | TGCAGCGTTGAAGGTGGACAGGGGGCCGGCGGGGAGCTGTTTTTT
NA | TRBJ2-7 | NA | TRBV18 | CASSPGSPEQYF | TGTGCCAGCTCACCTGGCAGTCCCGAGCAGTACTTC
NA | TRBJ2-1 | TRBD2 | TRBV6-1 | CASSEAVAGGWRVGPNEQFF | TGTGCCAGCAGTGAAGCGGTAGCGGGAGGATGGAGAGTAGGGCCCAATGAGCAGTTCTTC
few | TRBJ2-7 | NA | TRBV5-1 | CASKADSYEQYF | TGCGCCAGCAAAGCGGACTCCTACGAGCAGTACTTC
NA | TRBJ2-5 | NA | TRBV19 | CASSIQGETQYF | TGTGCCAGTAGTATTCAAGGAGAGACCCAGTACTTC
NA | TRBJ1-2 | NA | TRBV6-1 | CASSEGTGPWYGYTF | TGTGCCAGCAGTGAAGGAACAGGGCCGTGGTACGGCTACACCTTC
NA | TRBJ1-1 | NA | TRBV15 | CATSRSDTEAFF | TGTGCCACCAGCAGATCCGACACTGAAGCTTTCTTT
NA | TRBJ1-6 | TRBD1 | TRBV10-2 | CASRDSGQGNNSPLHF | TGCGCCAGCAGAGACTCCGGACAGGGCAATAATTCACCCCTCCACTTT
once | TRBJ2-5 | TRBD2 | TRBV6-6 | CASSPSGQETQYF | TGTGCCAGCAGTCCTAGCGGGCAAGAGACCCAGTACTTC
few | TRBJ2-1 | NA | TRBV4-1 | CASSQEERGLYNEQFF | TGCGCCAGCAGCCAAGAAGAACGGGGGCTTTACAATGAGCAGTTCTTC
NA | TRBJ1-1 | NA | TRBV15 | CATSRSPGLNTEAFF | TGTGCCACCAGCAGGTCCCCGGGACTTAACACTGAAGCTTTCTTT
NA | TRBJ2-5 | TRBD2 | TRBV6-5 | CASSYGTSGSETQYF | TGTGCCAGCAGTTACGGGACTAGCGGGAGTGAGACCCAGTACTTC
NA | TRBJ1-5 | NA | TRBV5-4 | CASSLARDQPQHF | TGTGCCAGCAGCTTGGCCAGGGATCAGCCCCAGCATTTT
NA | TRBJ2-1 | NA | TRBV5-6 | CASSLGVAGAYNEQFF | TGTGCCAGCAGCTTGGGTGTAGCAGGGGCCTACAATGAGCAGTTCTTC
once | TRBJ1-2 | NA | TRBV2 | CASSEGGQTGGYTF | TGTGCCAGCAGTGAAGGGGGCCAGACGGGAGGCTACACCTTC
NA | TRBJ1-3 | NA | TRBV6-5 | CASSAPSGNTIYF | TGTGCCAGCAGTGCCCCCTCTGGAAACACCATATATTTT
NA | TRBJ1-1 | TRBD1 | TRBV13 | CASSQYRGQMNTEAFF | TGTGCCAGCAGCCAGTACAGGGGCCAGATGAACACTGAAGCTTTCTTT
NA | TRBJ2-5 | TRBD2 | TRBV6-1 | CASSDRSGRGEETQYF | TGTGCCAGCAGTGACAGAAGCGGGAGAGGGGAAGAGACCCAGTACTTC
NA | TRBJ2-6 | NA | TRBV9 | CASSEQGEVPGANVLTF | TGTGCCAGCAGCGAGCAGGGAGAGGTACCTGGGGCCAACGTCCTGACTTTC
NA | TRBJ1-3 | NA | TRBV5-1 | CASSPSPFSGNTIYF | TGCGCCAGCAGCCCCTCACCCTTCTCTGGAAACACCATATATTTT
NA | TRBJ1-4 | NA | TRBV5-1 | CASSLGQLNEKLFF | TGCGCCAGCAGCTTGGGGCAGCTGAATGAAAAACTGTTTTTT
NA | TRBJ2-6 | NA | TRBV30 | CAWNPGYGANVLTF | TGTGCCTGGAACCCAGGGTATGGGGCCAACGTCCTGACTTTC
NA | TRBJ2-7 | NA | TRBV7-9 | CASSLGTNSYEQYF | TGTGCCAGCAGCTTAGGGACAAATTCTTACGAGCAGTACTTC
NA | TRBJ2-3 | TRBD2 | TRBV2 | CASSEGTSGTDTQYF | TGTGCCAGCAGTGAAGGGACTAGCGGAACAGATACGCAGTATTTT
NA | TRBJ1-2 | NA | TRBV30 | CAWAQGPRNTF | TGTGCCTGGGCCCAGGGACCCCGAAATACCTTC
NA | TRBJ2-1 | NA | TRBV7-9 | CASSLDGSYNEQFF | TGTGCCAGCAGCTTGGACGGCTCCTACAATGAGCAGTTCTTC
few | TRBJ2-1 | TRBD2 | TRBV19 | CASSMDRGAYNEQFF | TGTGCCAGTAGTATGGATCGGGGGGCCTACAATGAGCAGTTCTTC
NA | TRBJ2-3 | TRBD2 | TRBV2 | CASSESGRGYTQYF | TGTGCCAGCAGTGAATCAGGGCGGGGGTATACGCAGTATTTT
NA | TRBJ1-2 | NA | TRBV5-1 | CASSDGGQYTF | TGCGCCAGCAGCGACGGAGGACAGTACACCTTC
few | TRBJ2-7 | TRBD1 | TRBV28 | CASSFSGTVSYEQYF | TGTGCCAGCAGTTTTTCGGGGACAGTTTCCTACGAGCAGTACTTC